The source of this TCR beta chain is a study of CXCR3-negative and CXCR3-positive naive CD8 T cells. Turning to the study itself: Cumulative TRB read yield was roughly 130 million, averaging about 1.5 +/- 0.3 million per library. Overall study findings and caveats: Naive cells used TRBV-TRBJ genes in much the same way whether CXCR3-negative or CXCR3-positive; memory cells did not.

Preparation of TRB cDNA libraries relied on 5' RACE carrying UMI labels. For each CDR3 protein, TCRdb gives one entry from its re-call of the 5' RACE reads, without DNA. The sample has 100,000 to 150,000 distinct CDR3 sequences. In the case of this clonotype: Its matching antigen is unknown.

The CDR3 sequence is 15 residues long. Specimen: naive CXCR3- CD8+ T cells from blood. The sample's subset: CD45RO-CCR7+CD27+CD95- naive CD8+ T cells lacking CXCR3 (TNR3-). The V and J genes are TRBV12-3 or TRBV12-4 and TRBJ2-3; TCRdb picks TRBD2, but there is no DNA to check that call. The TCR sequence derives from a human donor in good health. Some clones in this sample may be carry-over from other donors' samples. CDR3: CASSPASGGADTQYF.